These T cell receptor beta chains were read from a single sample in a study of shared clonotypes between healthy human individuals. Profiled with immunoSEQ multiplex PCR; TCRdb holds only in-frame clones, not every one. The sample holds around 1.1 million clones, approximately 78% seen once. Sequenced input: memory CD4+ T cells from PBMCs. Source of these receptors: a man between 18 and 29 years old in good health. Some clones in this sample may be carry-over from other donors' samples. The CDR3 runs from the conserved cysteine through the conserved F or W. Fields, in order: V gene, J gene, CDR3 protein.

TRBV4-3	TRBJ2-1	CASSQVTSGAYNEQFF
TRBV4-1	TRBJ2-1	CASSRAQGLDFNEQFF
TRBV18	TRBJ1-5	CASSPRQFNQPQHF
TRBV30	TRBJ1-6	CALTTGGGGSPLHF
TRBV6-5	TRBJ2-2	CASSLGVGTPRELFF
TRBV5-1	TRBJ2-7	CASSLVGRVSEQYF
TRBV7-2	TRBJ2-7	CASSFAGGYEQYF
TRBV28	TRBJ2-3	CASSLGTTTPETQYF
TRBV28	TRBJ2-2	CASSLTGLNTGELFF
TRBV28	TRBJ1-1	CASSKGGSDPQAFF
TRBV30	TRBJ1-3	CAWSDKGAGNTIYF
TRBV5-5	TRBJ1-1	CASSYRVSTAFF
TRBV27	TRBJ2-1	CASSFGPYNEQFF
TRBV11-3	TRBJ2-7	CASSLTSGPSYEQYF
TRBV2	TRBJ2-7	CASSETGGGYEQYF
TRBV5-1	TRBJ1-3	CASSAPSGNSGNTIYF
TRBV28	TRBJ1-2	CASASIRSYGYTF
TRBV6-6	TRBJ2-1	CASASSGSTSEQFF
TRBV19	TRBJ1-2	CASSTPGAPGSGYTF
TRBV30	TRBJ2-5	CAWSVAEETQYF
TRBV7-8	TRBJ2-7	CASSLARHPWGNEQYF
TRBV11-3	TRBJ2-1	CASSFGLAGVEQFF
TRBV5-6	TRBJ2-2	CASSLGLAGENTGELFF
TRBV5-1	TRBJ2-7	CASSYNWGYEQYF
TRBV6-1	TRBJ2-5	CASRPNKLETQYF